These 27 T cell receptor beta chains share one sample of origin, sequenced in a study of cytomegalovirus exposure and HLA in healthy donors. The repertoire was sequenced with immunoSEQ multiplex PCR; TCRdb's copy has only in-frame clones and lacks some. The sample has around 60,000 clones, just over 90% seen once. The source material was PBMCs. These receptor sequences come from a woman aged 18-35 years in good health and CMV-seronegative.

The chain employs TRBV7-9 and TRBJ1-5; TRBD1 might be the D (6 bases). In germline, CDR1 is SEHNR, CDR2 FQNEAQ (reference sequence). This CDR3 comprises 12 residues. The V end was cut by 4 bases, the J end by 7 bases, with 8 bases between. CDR3 loop: CASSSGEQPQHF. The DNA of the CDR3 is TGTGCCAGCAGCTCAGGGGAACAGCCCCAGCATTTT.

The chain uses TRBV10-2 and TRBJ2-3, with 9 bases matching TRBD2. The J segment lost 2 bases and the V segment lost 4 bases, leaving 4 bases of the junction unmatched. There are 15 residues in the CDR3. Looked up from germline, CDR1 is WSHSY and CDR2 is SAAADI. CDR3 in amino acids: CASSGKRGVTDTQYF. The CDR3 DNA follows: TGCGCCAGCAGTGGCAAGCGGGGGGTCACAGATACGCAGTATTTT.

The chain has TRBV2 and TRBJ1-4; D gene uncertain. The CDR3 runs 13 residues. Germline assignment: CDR1 SNHLY and CDR2 FYNNEI. Trimming removed 3 bases at V and 7 bases at J, with 9 bases between. Written as DNA, the CDR3 is TGTGCCAGCAGTGATTCTATGAGTGAAAAACTGTTTTTT. Its protein is CASSDSMSEKLFF.

This chain joins TRBV11-3 and TRBJ2-3; possible D gene TRBD2, 7 bases. There are 17 residues in the CDR3. V gave up 5 bases and J gave up 4 bases, with 22 bases separating them. Germline V gene lookup returns CDR1 SGHNT and CDR2 YENEEA. CDR3 region: CASSPGDRGGNSDTQYF. The CDR3 nucleotides read TGTGCCAGCAGCCCTGGAGATAGGGGGGGTAATTCAGATACGCAGTATTTT.

Here the CDR3 reads CASSETVYEAFF. The CDR3 nucleotides read TGTGCCAGCAGCGAGACAGTATATGAAGCTTTCTTT. The V and J genes are TRBV2 and TRBJ1-1; tentative D call: TRBD1 (5 bases). In germline, CDR1 is SNHLY, CDR2 FYNNEI. The V gene lost 6 bases and the J gene lost 7 bases, with 12 bases spanning the gap. CDR3 length equals 12 residues.

The chain has TRBV19 and TRBJ1-4; TRBD1 matches at 8 bases. Germline V CDR1 and CDR2: LNHDA, SQIVND (reference sequence). Trimming at V came to 5 bases and at J to 7 bases, leaving 9 bases not matched to a gene. This CDR3 region has 15 residues. The CDR3 sequence is CASSPQGARGEKLFF. The CDR3 DNA is TGTGCCAGTAGTCCGCAGGGGGCGCGGGGTGAAAAACTGTTTTTT.

The chain is built from TRBV28 and TRBJ1-5; D gene uncertain. V lost 8 bases, J lost 9 bases, and 23 bases lay in between. CDR3 length equals 15 residues. Germline assignment: CDR1 MDHEN and CDR2 SYDVKM. CDR3 residues: CASVEGGVGGWPQHF. CDR3 DNA: TGTGCCAGCGTCGAGGGTGGGGTTGGAGGTTGGCCCCAGCATTTT. Full variable domain (rest looked up from reference TRBV28 and TRBJ1-5): DVKVTQSSRYLVKRTGEKVFLECVQDMDHENMFWYRQDPGLGLRLIYFSYDVKMKEKGDIPEGYSVSREKKERFSLILESASTNQTSMYLCASVEGGVGGWPQHFGDGTRLSIL.

The chain uses TRBV19 and TRBJ1-1; D is possibly TRBD1 (5 bases). CDR3 length: 13 amino acids. CDR1 is LNHDA, CDR2 SQIVND, per germline (reference sequence). V was pared by 5 bases and J by 5 bases, with 12 bases between. DNA of the CDR3: TGTGCCAGTAGTCAGGGAACGGGTACTGAAGCTTTCTTT. Its protein is CASSQGTGTEAFF.

The CDR3, as DNA: TGTGCCAGCAGTCCGGGACAGGGGCGCGGTGGCTACACCTTC. Encoded protein: CASSPGQGRGGYTF. The chain combines TRBV28 with TRBJ1-2; 10 bases align to TRBD1. The CDR3 extends over 14 amino acids. Germline V gene data show CDR1 as MDHEN and CDR2 as SYDVKM. V shed 5 bases, J shed 7 bases, and the junction held 7 bases outside the gene matches.

To note about this clone: This sample also contains other DNA sequences that code for the same CDR3. V and J are TRBV6-4 and TRBJ2-3; 7 positions match TRBD1. Per germline, CDR1 MRHNA and CDR2 SNTAGT. Germline trimming cut 0 bases from V and 4 bases from J; bases unmatched to any gene: 1. The CDR3 length is 14 residues. The CDR3 bases are TGTGCCAGCAGTGACTCCCAGGGGGCAGATACGCAGTATTTT. It is translated as CASSDSQGADTQYF.

Of note for this clone: One end of the junction fails to match germline, which may point to a read error. The chain links TRBV6-5 to TRBJ1-6, with a possible D match to TRBD1 (5 bases). Germline V lookup: CDR1 MNHEY, CDR2 SVGAGI. This CDR3 has 13 amino acids. CDR3 bases: TGTGCCAGCCACCAGGGTGAAGGCTCACCCCTCTACTTT. It specifies CASHQGEGSPLYF.

The chain combines TRBV27 with TRBJ2-2; 7 positions match TRBD1. Germline-derived CDR1 and CDR2 are MNHEY and SMNVEV (reference sequence). The V gene end was trimmed by 3 bases and the J gene end by 5 bases; junction bases not matched to a gene: 9. This CDR3 spans 16 amino acids. CDR3 sequence (DNA): TGTGCCAGCAGTTTGTATCAGGGACAGACGACCGGGGAGCTGTTTTTT. It codes for CASSLYQGQTTGELFF.

V gene TRBV27 combines with J gene TRBJ2-4; D may be TRBD2 (5 bases). The CDR3 runs to 13 residues. CDR1 and CDR2 from the germline V gene are MNHEY and SMNVEV (reference sequence). Trimming pared 0 bases from V and 8 bases from J, leaving 8 bases between. The CDR3 loop is CASSLSVGDIQYF. CDR3 DNA sequence: TGTGCCAGCAGTTTATCCGTGGGAGACATTCAGTACTTC.

The rearrangement joins TRBV12-5 to TRBJ1-1; D is uncertain. The CDR3 is 13 residues long. Germline V CDR1 and CDR2: LGHNT, FRNRAP. Trimming took off 4 bases at V and 10 bases at J, with 16 bases between the two ends. This chain's CDR3 is CASGSDSKLAAFF. The CDR3 region has the DNA TGTGCTAGTGGTTCGGACTCCAAGTTGGCAGCTTTCTTT.

CDR3 sequence reads: CASSEGGTGNYGYTF. CDR3 bases: TGTGCCAGCAGTGAAGGGGGGACAGGGAACTATGGCTACACCTTC. This chain uses TRBV6-1 with TRBJ1-2; 9 bases are shared with TRBD1. Germline assignment: CDR1 MNHNS and CDR2 SASEGT. This CDR3 has 15 amino acids. Unmatched junction bases numbered 2, after V lost 1 base and J lost 2 bases.

This sequence joins TRBV7-8 and TRBJ1-4; 10 nucleotides line up with TRBD1. Trimming at V came to 2 bases and at J to 5 bases, leaving 2 bases not matched to a gene. This CDR3 contains 15 residues. CDR1 is SGHVS, CDR2 FQNEAQ, per germline. CDR3 DNA sequence: TGTGCCAGCAGCTTATTGGACAGGGGGAATGAAAAACTGTTTTTT. Amino acid sequence: CASSLLDRGNEKLFF.

The chain uses TRBV7-2 and TRBJ2-7, with 12 bases aligning to TRBD1. The CDR3 sequence is 15 residues long. J was trimmed by 2 bases and V by 4 bases; bases with no gene match: 3. CDR1 and CDR2 (germline): SGHTA, FQGNSA. The CDR3 bases are TGTGCCAGCAGCTGGGACAGGGGGCCGACCTACGAGCAGTACTTC. It specifies CASSWDRGPTYEQYF.

The chain employs TRBV30 and TRBJ2-1, with 9 bases that match TRBD2. CDR3 length: 14 amino acids. Germline CDR1 GTSNPN, CDR2 SVGIG (reference sequence). V lost 1 base, J lost 8 bases, and 6 bases stayed unmatched. Here the CDR3 DNA reads TGTGCCTGGAGTGGTCTAGCGGGACTCTATGAGCAGTTCTTC. It specifies CAWSGLAGLYEQFF.

For this clone: At one end the junction does not follow the germline gene, possibly because of a read error. The CDR3 DNA follows: TGTAGAGGCTATGGCTACACCTTC. Protein sequence: CRGYGYTF. V usage is TRBV20-1 and J usage is TRBJ1-2; no reliable D call. This CDR3 has 8 amino acids. Germline CDR1 DFQATT, CDR2 SNEGSKA (reference sequence).

In its sample, this clone was seen a few times. V gene TRBV2 combines with J gene TRBJ2-5, with D perhaps TRBD2 (5 bases). The CDR3 length is 15 residues. Per the germline V gene, CDR1 is SNHLY and CDR2 is FYNNEI. The V end lost 6 bases, the J end lost 5 bases, and 19 bases lay between the germline ends. CDR3 nucleotide sequence: TGTGCCAGCAGGGTGGGAGAGAAGGTGCAGGAGACCCAGTACTTC. Its protein is CASRVGEKVQETQYF.

This chain connects TRBV30 to TRBJ2-1; D might be TRBD1 (7 bases). Per germline, CDR1 GTSNPN and CDR2 SVGIG (reference sequence). This CDR3 contains 14 residues. The V end lost 5 bases, the J end lost 9 bases, and 20 bases lay between the germline ends. CDR3: CAWAGGGGNREQFF. The CDR3 DNA is TGTGCCTGGGCAGGGGGAGGTGGTAACCGTGAGCAGTTCTTC.

The V and J genes are TRBV29-1 and TRBJ1-2, with D hard to call. The CDR3 length is 14 residues. Germline assignment: CDR1 SQVTM and CDR2 ANQGSEA. V gave up 8 bases and J gave up 1 base, with 17 bases separating them. CDR3: CSSNDGGSNYGYTF. CDR3 DNA: TGCAGCTCAAACGACGGAGGTAGTAACTATGGCTACACCTTC.

V usage is TRBV9 and J usage is TRBJ2-2, with D tentatively TRBD1 (5 bases). With 4 bases removed from V and 4 bases from J, the gap between germline ends came to 17 bases. From germline, CDR1 is SGDLS and CDR2 YYNGEE. The CDR3 has 16 amino acids. The CDR3 DNA follows: TGTGCCAGCAGCCCCGGACAACCTCGGGCCACCGGGGAGCTGTTTTTT. It yields the protein CASSPGQPRATGELFF.

The V and J genes are TRBV11-1 and TRBJ2-2; no definite D call. Germline V gives CDR1 SGHAT, CDR2 FQDESV (reference sequence). The V end lost 2 bases, the J end lost 2 bases, and 9 bases lay between the germline ends. The CDR3 covers 15 residues. The CDR3 DNA reads TGTGCCAGCAGCTTAATTTCCCCTAACACCGGGGAGCTGTTTTTT. It encodes CASSLISPNTGELFF.

The count of this clone is one. The chain uses TRBV7-8 and TRBJ2-1; 7 bases are a match to TRBD1. Per germline, CDR1 SGHVS and CDR2 FQNEAQ. This CDR3 comprises 19 residues. J was trimmed by 5 bases and V by 2 bases; bases with no gene match: 18. The CDR3 region has the DNA TGTGCCAGCAGCTTACCCCCCCCGGGACAGCTATTGGTACACAATGAGCAGTTCTTC. Translating it yields CASSLPPPGQLLVHNEQFF.

The sample holds a few counts of this clone. This rearrangement joins TRBV6-4 to TRBJ1-6, with TRBD1 identical over 11 bases. Trimming cost V 3 bases and J 9 bases; bases outside gene matches: 1. The CDR3 has 14 amino acids. Germline V CDR1 and CDR2: MRHNA, SNTAGT. The DNA of the CDR3 is TGTGCCAGCAGTGATGGACAGGGGGCTTCACCCCTCCACTTT. It codes for CASSDGQGASPLHF.

The rearrangement joins TRBV18 to TRBJ2-7, with TRBD1 as a possible D gene (5 bases). Trimming shortened V by 3 bases and J by 6 bases, and 12 bases separated the two germline ends. Per the germline V gene, CDR1 is KGHSH and CDR2 is LQKENI. This CDR3 contains 13 residues. The CDR3 protein is CASSPSDSREQYF. In nucleotides, the CDR3 is TGTGCCAGCTCACCGTCTGACAGTCGCGAGCAGTACTTC.